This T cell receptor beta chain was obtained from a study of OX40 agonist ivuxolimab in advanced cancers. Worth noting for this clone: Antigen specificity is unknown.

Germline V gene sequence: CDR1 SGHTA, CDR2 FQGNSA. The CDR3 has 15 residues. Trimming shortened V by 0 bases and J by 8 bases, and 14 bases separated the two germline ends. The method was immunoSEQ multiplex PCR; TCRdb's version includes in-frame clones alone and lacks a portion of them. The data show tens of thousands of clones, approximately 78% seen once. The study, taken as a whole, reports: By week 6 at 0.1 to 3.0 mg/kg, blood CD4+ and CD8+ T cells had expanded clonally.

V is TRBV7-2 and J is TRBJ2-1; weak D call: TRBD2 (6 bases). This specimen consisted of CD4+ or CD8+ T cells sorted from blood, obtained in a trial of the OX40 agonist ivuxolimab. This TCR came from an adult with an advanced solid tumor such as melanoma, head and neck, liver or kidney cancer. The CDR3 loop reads CASSLAGTGSYEQFF. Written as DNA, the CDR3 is TGTGCCAGCAGCTTAGCCGGGACTGGGAGTTATGAGCAGTTCTTC.